These T cell receptor beta chains were read from a single sample in a study of cytomegalovirus exposure and HLA in healthy donors. Some clones are missing from TCRdb's copy, which holds only in-frame ones; the method was immunoSEQ multiplex PCR. The sample has some 150,000 clones, approximately 80% seen once; the top ten hold 1.5% to 2%. Sequencing used PBMCs. The receptors here all came from a woman under 40 in good health and CMV-seronegative. Each CDR3 is given with its conserved first and last residue. Each record gives: J gene, D gene, V gene, CDR3 protein. D genes are given only for firm matches.

>TRBJ1-2|TRBD1|TRBV6-1
CASSELGTGVSYGYTF
>TRBJ1-2|-|TRBV6-6
CASSLGDGYTF
>TRBJ1-3|-|TRBV30
CAWSAQGLGNTIYF
>TRBJ2-1|-|TRBV5-1
CASSEVGGSYNEQFF
>TRBJ2-1|TRBD2|TRBV4-3
CASSLLAGGPNNEQFF
>TRBJ1-2|TRBD1|TRBV30
CALEEGGQGANGYTF
>TRBJ2-7|TRBD2|TRBV13
CASSLGGRAIKEQYF
>TRBJ2-7|-|TRBV5-8
CASSWAGSYEQYF
>TRBJ1-6|TRBD1|TRBV7-3
CASSFTGGNSPLHF
>TRBJ2-5|TRBD1|TRBV5-1
CASKRQGAEETQYF
>TRBJ2-5|-|TRBV7-3
CASSVFGGPETQYF
>TRBJ2-7|-|TRBV5-6
CASSLGEKQYF
>TRBJ1-2|-|TRBV27
CASSLSEDPIYGYTF
>TRBJ2-7|TRBD1|TRBV5-1
CASIYGTGDSYEQYF
>TRBJ2-5|-|TRBV4-3
CASSQGGTAGGETQYF
>TRBJ2-3|-|TRBV5-6
CASSTYTDTQYF
>TRBJ2-7|-|TRBV4-1
CASSQDDRGSLYEQYF
>TRBJ1-5|-|TRBV4-1
CASSQPGTRWPQHF